The present T cell receptor (beta chain) was sequenced within a study of blood T cell repertoires in COVID-19 (dated by TCRdb to the early 2020s). Describing the broader study: The collaborator samples originated in the United States, Italy and Spain and spanned the acute and convalescent phases of COVID-19. The prospective study material was composed of cDNA or gDNA derived from T cells, B-cell-depleted T cells, or PBMCs. Deeply sampled blood TCRbeta repertoires from subjects exposed to, actively infected with, or recovered from COVID-19 were included in the dataset. The repertoires were released in a freely available public database intended as a resource for research on the immune response to SARS-CoV-2. The samples were drawn from two sources: the first 160 participants of the ongoing ImmuneRACE study, and 1,000 to 1,500 subjects contributed by 6 global collaborators. Nearly every sample came with metadata listing a de-identified subject ID, COVID-19 status, age in years and sex. Where available, HLA class I and class II types were obtained from metadata supplied by the sample provider rather than from assay-based typing.

The collaborating institutions used their own protocols to collect whole blood in K2EDTA tubes. For TCRbeta analysis, collaborator samples were shipped as frozen whole blood, as isolated PBMCs, or as DNA extracted from either sample type. V is clipped by 4 bases and J by 3 bases, and the sequence between their germline boundaries is 13 bases long. Reading the germline V gene gives CDR1 SNHLY and CDR2 FYNNEI. The CDR3 goes from the cysteine to the phenylalanine over 15 residues. Only the CDR3 portion is preserved as DNA: 45 bases, with reading frame beginning at the first base. The immunoSEQ Assay, a bias-controlled multiplex PCR, was used to amplify TCRbeta CDR3 regions from genomic DNA. Per the original workflow: Within the assay, amplification of reference gene primers was used to estimate how many nucleated cells each sample contained. Sequence reads were collapsed and filtered to measure the absolute abundance of every unique TCRbeta CDR3 rearrangement. For each sample, productive Simpson clonality was calculated by taking the square root of Simpson's diversity index across productive rearrangements. TCRdb's version of the immuneACCESS table is confined to in-frame rearrangements and falls short of the full clone set. An unresolved V gene accounts for under half of the shortfall where checked; the remainder is of unknown origin. The D gene and trimming were derived from the DNA, and the V and J assignments and clone size from that table. Across this sample there are some 160,000 clones, with about 77% seen only once. Roughly 14% of the sample lies in the top ten.

Study-level results and caveats: The amount of clinical and demographic metadata varied by source and participant and was provided uncurated.

Of note for this clone: There is no known antigen for this receptor. The record has no base qualities; no much larger clone is one base away.

Rearrangement joined TRBV2 to TRBJ1-5; a confident D gene designation cannot be given. This clonotype originated in a woman older than 75 with acute or convalescent COVID-19. Sequencing was done on a sample of peripheral blood. Here is the DNA: TGTGCCAGCAGTGTTGGAGACCCCATCAATCAGCCCCAGCATTTT. Its translation reads: CASSVGDPINQPQHF.